The source of this TCR beta chain is a study of CD8+ T cells in alopecia areata. Overall study findings and caveats: Among the cells sequenced in scalp samples are also the resident alphabeta T cells of normal skin. Mice showed clearer TCR sharing than patients did, a gap that was possibly HLA-related.

Notes on this clone: The antigen remains unidentified.

Per germline, CDR1 KGHSH and CDR2 LQKENI. The CDR3 contains 13 residues. V shed 6 bases and J 5 bases; nucleotides not matched to a gene: 7. Extracted from the samples, RNA was reverse transcribed into cDNA to serve as the sequencing template. This table comes from immunoSEQ multiplex PCR, and its TCRdb copy is limited to in-frame clones, with some not included. Here the sample spans about 200,000 clones, 50% to 65% being singletons. Using a FACSAria, the CD4+ and CD8+ T cells were sorted from the PBMCs. Sequenced here: CD4+ T cells sorted from blood, sampled at week 0. This receptor was taken from a human donor with alopecia areata. The chain is built from TRBV18 and TRBJ2-7; 7 nucleotides line up with TRBD1. The CDR3 is CASSRDRVDEQYF. CDR3 sequence (DNA): TGTGCCAGCTCGAGGGACAGAGTCGACGAGCAGTACTTC. Variable domain in full (rest from reference TRBV18 and TRBJ2-7): NAGVMQNPRHLVRRRGQEARLRCSPMKGHSHVYWYRQLPEEGLKFMVYLQKENIIDESGMPKERFSAEFPKEGPSILRIQQVVRGDSAAYFCASSRDRVDEQYFGPGTRLTVT.